This T cell receptor beta chain is drawn from a study of blood T cell repertoires in COVID-19. On the study more broadly: Acute and convalescent COVID-19 specimens originated in the United States, Italy and Spain. The analysed material was cDNA or gDNA that came from T cells, B-cell-depleted T cells, or PBMCs.

While infection was still active, Seattle patients were enrolled and then followed longitudinally. The CDR3 contains 12 residues. From germline, CDR1 is SQVTM and CDR2 ANQGSEA. The V and J ends lost 7 bases and 1 base respectively, with 10 bases between them. Per the study methods: Amplified reference gene primers provided the basis for estimating nucleated cell counts. The method was immunoSEQ multiplex PCR; TCRdb's version includes in-frame clones alone and lacks a portion of them. V, J and clone size derive from that table, while D and trimming were established from the DNA sequence. This table holds over 85,000 clones, 85% to 90% found once.

The TCR comes from a human donor with COVID-19, enrolled during active disease. The donor label of this sample is uncertain. The J gene is TRBJ2-5, the V gene TRBV29-1; maybe TRBD1 (5 bases). Sequences were obtained from peripheral blood. The DNA for the CDR3 is TGCAGCGCCTGGACATTCCAAGAGACCCAGTACTTC. Translating gives CSAWTFQETQYF.